Below, 4 T cell receptor beta chains from the same sample are listed, as sequenced in a study of sequential checkpoint blockade in melanoma. TCRdb's table, derived via immunoSEQ multiplex PCR, lists solely in-frame clones and lacks some. The profile covers around 11,000 clones, with approximately 71% appearing a single time and 25% to 35% taken by the ten largest. The sample's treatment: randomized to nivolumab then ipilimumab (arm A) or the reverse (arm B). Sample: CD8+ T cells sorted from blood (inferred from file names), taken from a patient given nivolumab and ipilimumab in sequence. Receptors originate from a human donor with melanoma.

This clone has a single count. The chain joins TRBV11-2 to TRBJ1-1; D is undetermined. Trimming left V 7 bases short and J 1 base short, with 4 bases between. Germline V CDR1 and CDR2: SGHAT, FQNNGV. The CDR3 extends over 11 amino acids. CDR3: CASTQNTEAFF. CDR3 DNA: TGTGCCAGCACCCAGAACACTGAAGCTTTCTTT.

This chain joins TRBV4-1 and TRBJ2-2, with 8 bases fitting TRBD2. Germline CDR1 reads MGHRA; CDR2 reads YSYEKL. This CDR3 has 16 amino acids. With V trimmed by 4 bases and J by 1 base, 5 bases remained unmatched. CDR3 in DNA: TGCGCCAGCAGCCCACCGGGGGGGAGGAACACCGGGGAGCTGTTTTTT. This encodes CASSPPGGRNTGELFF.

This chain connects TRBV28 to TRBJ2-3; D unclear. This CDR3 has 13 residues. Between the trimmed V and J ends, which lost 2 bases and 1 base, there was a span of 4 bases. Germline V lookup: CDR1 MDHEN, CDR2 SYDVKM. CDR3 in amino acids: CASSLLRTDTQYF. CDR3 DNA: TGTGCCAGCAGTTTACTCCGCACAGATACGCAGTATTTT. The full variable domain, completed using reference TRBV28 and TRBJ2-3, is DVKVTQSSRYLVKRTGEKVFLECVQDMDHENMFWYRQDPGLGLRLIYFSYDVKMKEKGDIPEGYSVSREKKERFSLILESASTNQTSMYLCASSLLRTDTQYFGPGTRLTVL.

This chain connects TRBV11-2 to TRBJ1-2; D is ambiguous. V gave up 4 bases and J gave up 0 bases, with 9 bases separating them. This CDR3 has 14 amino acids. Germline-derived CDR1 and CDR2 are SGHAT and FQNNGV. The CDR3 region has the DNA TGTGCCAGCAGCTCGCCAAACACTAACTATGGCTACACCTTC. Translated: CASSSPNTNYGYTF.